The 8 T cell receptor beta chains reported below all come from one sample, sequenced in a study of blood T cell repertoires in COVID-19. TCRdb's table, derived via immunoSEQ multiplex PCR, lists solely in-frame clones and lacks some. The table has approximately 94,000 clones, under 85% seen once. Sequencing input: peripheral blood. The receptors here all came from a human donor in a cohort sampled during active COVID-19.

J is TRBJ2-2 and V is TRBV15; TRBD2 matches 12 bases. With 4 bases clipped from V and 5 bases from J, the junction kept 14 bases outside the gene matches. Germline CDR1 is LNHNV and CDR2 is YYDKDF (reference sequence). CDR3 length: 19 amino acids. The CDR3 is CATSKEVSSGGARTGELFF. The CDR3 nucleotides are TGTGCCACCAGCAAAGAAGTGTCTAGCGGGGGGGCCCGGACCGGGGAGCTGTTTTTT.

This chain uses TRBV27 with TRBJ1-2; 11 positions agree with TRBD1. Germline V gene lookup returns CDR1 MNHEY and CDR2 SMNVEV (reference sequence). This CDR3 region has 14 residues. J was trimmed by 9 bases and V by 5 bases; bases with no gene match: 8. This CDR3 reads CASSRAGQGESYTF. The CDR3 nucleotides are TGTGCCAGCAGTCGCGCGGGACAGGGGGAGAGCTACACCTTC.

CDR3 coding DNA: TGTGCCAGCAGTGGGCTGGGGAGCCGGAGTAGCACAGATACGCAGTATTTT. Translated: CASSGLGSRSSTDTQYF. The chain joins TRBV2 to TRBJ2-3; weak D call: TRBD2 (5 bases). CDR3 size: 17 residues. Germline V CDR1 and CDR2: SNHLY, FYNNEI. V was cut by 4 bases and J by 0 bases, with 17 bases left in between.

The chain has TRBV18 and TRBJ2-7; TRBD2 aligns across 16 bases. Germline CDR1 reads KGHSH; CDR2 reads LQKENI. The junction had 1 base not matched to a gene; V was cut back by 2 bases and J by 6 bases. CDR3 length: 15 residues. In DNA, the CDR3 is TGTGCCAGCTCACCAGGGACTAGCGGGAGGGCCGAGCAGTACTTC. The encoded protein is CASSPGTSGRAEQYF.

This chain uses TRBV7-2 with TRBJ1-2; 11 bases are shared with TRBD1. CDR1 is SGHTA, CDR2 FQGNSA, per germline. V shed 5 bases, J shed 3 bases, and the junction held 8 bases outside the gene matches. This CDR3 has 16 residues. The CDR3 DNA sequence: TGTGCCAGCAGCCTAGGACAGGGGGCGATTGACTATGGCTACACCTTC. This sequence encodes CASSLGQGAIDYGYTF.

V is TRBV18 and J is TRBJ1-2, with 8 bases aligning to TRBD1. CDR3 length: 17 amino acids. Germline assignment: CDR1 KGHSH and CDR2 LQKENI. V was clipped by 1 base and J by 8 bases; unmatched bases: 15. CDR3 in amino acids: CASSPRTGSVVDDGYTF. CDR3 coding DNA: TGTGCCAGCTCACCACGGACAGGGTCCGTGGTGGATGACGGCTACACCTTC.

The chain joins TRBV5-1 to TRBJ2-4; D remains ambiguous. The germline V and J ends were trimmed by 3 bases and 0 bases, with 10 bases remaining between them. The CDR3 totals 15 residues. Looked up from germline, CDR1 is SGHRS and CDR2 is YFSETQ. The CDR3 sequence: CASSSPGLAKNIQYF. CDR3 nucleotides: TGCGCCAGCAGCTCCCCCGGGTTAGCCAAAAACATTCAGTACTTC.

This chain uses TRBV7-2 with TRBJ1-1; possibly TRBD1 for D (6 bases). Trimming left V 5 bases short and J 5 bases short, with 12 bases between. CDR1 and CDR2 (germline): SGHTA, FQGNSA. This CDR3 has 13 amino acids. CDR3 loop: CASSDRGWTEAFF. CDR3 in DNA: TGTGCCAGCAGCGATAGGGGGTGGACTGAAGCTTTCTTT.